This TCR beta chain was sequenced in a study of blood T cells in healthy people across ages. Overall study context: The capture of about one barcoded beta molecule per two T cells was achieved by template switching. General study points: With unsorted PBMCs, a conclusive comparison of naive versus antigen-experienced cells was not possible. Per million T cells, TCR beta diversity dropped about linearly as age rose.

The use of a sample-barcoded 5' primer and a J-beta primer mix characterized a second PCR of roughly 6 to 11 cycles. Per-sample output comprised a minimum of 2.5 million paired-end reads containing CDR3. TCRdb independently ran MiXCR on the 5' RACE reads; one entry per CDR3 protein. The table includes 780,000 or so distinct CDR3 sequences, approximately 53% detected once. This clonotype showed up just once. Antigen unknown. Trimming shortened V by 10 bases and J by 15 bases, and 16 bases separated the two germline ends. Germline assignment: CDR1 SNHLY and CDR2 FYNNEI. This CDR3 contains 10 residues. The sample was blood. The TCR originated in a man in his forties in good health. This chain links TRBV2 with TRBJ2-4; D is unresolved. CDR3 protein: CANSATAWYF. The CDR3 DNA reads TGTGCCAACAGCGCGACGGCATGGTACTTC.